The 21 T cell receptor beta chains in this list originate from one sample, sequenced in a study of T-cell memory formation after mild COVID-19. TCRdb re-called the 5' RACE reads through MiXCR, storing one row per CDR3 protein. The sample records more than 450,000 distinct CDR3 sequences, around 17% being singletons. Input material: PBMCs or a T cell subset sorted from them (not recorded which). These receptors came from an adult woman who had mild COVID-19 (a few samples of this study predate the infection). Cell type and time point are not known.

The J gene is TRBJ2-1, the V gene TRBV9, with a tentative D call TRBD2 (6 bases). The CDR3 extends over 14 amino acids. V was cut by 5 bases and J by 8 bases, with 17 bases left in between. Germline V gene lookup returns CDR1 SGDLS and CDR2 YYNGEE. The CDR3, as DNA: TGTGCCAGCAGTCATGCGGGGCGGATCGATGAGCAGTTCTTC. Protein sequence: CASSHAGRIDEQFF.

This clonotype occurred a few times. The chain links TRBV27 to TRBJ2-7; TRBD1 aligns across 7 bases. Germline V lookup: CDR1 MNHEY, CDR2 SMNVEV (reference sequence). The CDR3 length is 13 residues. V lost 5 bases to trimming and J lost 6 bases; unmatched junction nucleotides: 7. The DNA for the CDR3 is TGTGCCAGCAGTCCGGGACAGACCGGCGAGCAGTACTTC. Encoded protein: CASSPGQTGEQYF.

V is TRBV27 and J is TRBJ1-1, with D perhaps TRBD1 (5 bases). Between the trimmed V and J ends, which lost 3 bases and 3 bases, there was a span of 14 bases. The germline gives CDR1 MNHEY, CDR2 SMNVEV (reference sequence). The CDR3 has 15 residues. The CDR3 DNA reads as TGTGCCAGCAGTTTTTCAGGGTACGAGGACACTGAAGCTTTCTTT. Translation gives CASSFSGYEDTEAFF.

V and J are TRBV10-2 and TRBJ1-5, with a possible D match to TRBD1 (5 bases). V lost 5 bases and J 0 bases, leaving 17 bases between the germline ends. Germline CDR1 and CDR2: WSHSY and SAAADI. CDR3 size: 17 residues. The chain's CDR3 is CASSLDSPRFSNQPQHF. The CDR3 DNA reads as TGCGCCAGCAGTTTAGACAGCCCTCGATTTAGCAATCAGCCCCAGCATTTT.

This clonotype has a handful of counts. The CDR3 DNA follows: TGTGCCAGCAGCGGACGGACAGGGTTCTACAATGAGCAGTTCTTC. It codes for CASSGRTGFYNEQFF. V and J are TRBV7-9 and TRBJ2-1; TRBD1 aligns across 8 bases. CDR3 length: 15 amino acids. CDR1 is SEHNR and CDR2 is FQNEAQ in the germline V gene (reference sequence). The V gene end was trimmed by 5 bases and the J gene end by 3 bases; junction bases not matched to a gene: 6.

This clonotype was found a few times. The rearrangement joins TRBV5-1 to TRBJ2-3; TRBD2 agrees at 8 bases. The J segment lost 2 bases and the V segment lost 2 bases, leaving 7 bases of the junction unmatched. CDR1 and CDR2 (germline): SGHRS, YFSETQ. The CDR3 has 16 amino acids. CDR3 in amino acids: CASSFGGGLNTDTQYF. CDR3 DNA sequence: TGCGCCAGCAGCTTCGGGGGGGGACTCAACACAGATACGCAGTATTTT.

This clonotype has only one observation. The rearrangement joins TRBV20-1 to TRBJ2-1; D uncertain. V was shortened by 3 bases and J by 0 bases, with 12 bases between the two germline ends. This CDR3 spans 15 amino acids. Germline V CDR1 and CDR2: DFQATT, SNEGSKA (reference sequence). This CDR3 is CSASRSSDSYNEQFF. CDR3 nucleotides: TGCAGTGCTAGTAGAAGCTCGGACTCCTACAATGAGCAGTTCTTC.

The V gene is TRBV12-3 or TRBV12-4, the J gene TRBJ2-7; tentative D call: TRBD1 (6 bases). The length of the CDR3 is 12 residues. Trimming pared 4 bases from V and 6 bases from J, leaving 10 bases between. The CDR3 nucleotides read TGTGCCAGCAGTTCGGACAGTTCCGAGCAGTACTTC. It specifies CASSSDSSEQYF.

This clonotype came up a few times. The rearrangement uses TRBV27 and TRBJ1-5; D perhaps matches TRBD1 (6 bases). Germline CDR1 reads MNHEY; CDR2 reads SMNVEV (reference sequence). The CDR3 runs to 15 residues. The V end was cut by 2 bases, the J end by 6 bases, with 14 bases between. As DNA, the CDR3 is TGTGCCAGCAGTTTAGCCAGTCGGGGGCCTCAGCCCCAGCATTTT. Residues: CASSLASRGPQPQHF.

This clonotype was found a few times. The CDR3 loop is CASSDPLLEARRGTPDTQYF. In DNA, the CDR3 is TGTGCCAGCAGCGACCCACTCCTGGAGGCAAGGAGGGGAACCCCAGATACGCAGTATTTT. The genes are TRBV9 and TRBJ2-3; the D gene is possibly TRBD2 (6 bases). Germline values: CDR1 SGDLS, CDR2 YYNGEE. The CDR3 totals 20 residues. V was clipped by 3 bases and J by 4 bases, with 30 bases between them.

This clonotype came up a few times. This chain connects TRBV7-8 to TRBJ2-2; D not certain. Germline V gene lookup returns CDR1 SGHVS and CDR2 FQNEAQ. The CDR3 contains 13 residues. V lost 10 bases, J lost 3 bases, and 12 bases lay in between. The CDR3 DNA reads TGTGCCACCTCCCCCGGTTACACCGGGGAGCTGTTTTTT. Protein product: CATSPGYTGELFF. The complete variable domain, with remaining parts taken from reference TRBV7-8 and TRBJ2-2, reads GAGVSQSPRYKVAKRGQDVALRCDPISGHVSLFWYQQALGQGPEFLTYFQNEAQLDKSGLPSDRFFAERPEGSVSTLKIQRTQQEDSAVYLCATSPGYTGELFFGEGSRLTVL.

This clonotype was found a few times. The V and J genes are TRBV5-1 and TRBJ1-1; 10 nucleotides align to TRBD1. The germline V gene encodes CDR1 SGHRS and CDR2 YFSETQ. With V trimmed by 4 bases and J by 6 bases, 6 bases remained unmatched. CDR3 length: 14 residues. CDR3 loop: CASSMGQGKAEAFF. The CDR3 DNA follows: TGCGCCAGCAGCATGGGACAGGGGAAGGCTGAAGCTTTCTTT.

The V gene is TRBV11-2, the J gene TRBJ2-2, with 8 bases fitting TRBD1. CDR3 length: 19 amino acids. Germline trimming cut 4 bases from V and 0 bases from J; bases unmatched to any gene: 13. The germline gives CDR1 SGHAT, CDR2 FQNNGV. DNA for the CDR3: TGTGCCAGCAGCTGGAAGCAGGGGGCCCTGTTCGCGAACACCGGGGAGCTGTTTTTT. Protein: CASSWKQGALFANTGELFF.

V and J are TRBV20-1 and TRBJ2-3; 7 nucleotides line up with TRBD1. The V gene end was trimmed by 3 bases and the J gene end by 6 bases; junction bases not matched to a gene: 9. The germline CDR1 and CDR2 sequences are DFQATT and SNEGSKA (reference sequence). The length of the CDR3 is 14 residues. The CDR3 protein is CSASPGQRGDTQYF. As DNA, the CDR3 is TGCAGTGCTAGTCCGGGACAGAGAGGGGATACGCAGTATTTT.

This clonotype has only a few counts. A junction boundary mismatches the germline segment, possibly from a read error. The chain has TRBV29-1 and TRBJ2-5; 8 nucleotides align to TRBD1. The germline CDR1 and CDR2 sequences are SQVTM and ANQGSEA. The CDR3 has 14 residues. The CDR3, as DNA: TGCAGCGCTGAAAGTCCGGGACAGGTAGAGACCCAGTACTTC. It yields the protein CSAESPGQVETQYF.

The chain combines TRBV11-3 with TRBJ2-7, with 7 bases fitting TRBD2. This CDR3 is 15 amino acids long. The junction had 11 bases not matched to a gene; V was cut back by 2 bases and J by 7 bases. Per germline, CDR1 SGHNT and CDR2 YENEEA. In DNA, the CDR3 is TGTGCCAGCAGCTTAACGAAGGGTTTCGGGAGGGAGCAGTACTTC. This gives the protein CASSLTKGFGREQYF. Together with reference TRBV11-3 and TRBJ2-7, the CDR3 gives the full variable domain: EAGVVQSPRYKIIEKKQPVAFWCNPISGHNTLYWYLQNLGQGPELLIRYENEEAVDDSQLPKDRFSAERLKGVDSTLKIQPAELGDSAVYLCASSLTKGFGREQYFGPGTRLTVT.

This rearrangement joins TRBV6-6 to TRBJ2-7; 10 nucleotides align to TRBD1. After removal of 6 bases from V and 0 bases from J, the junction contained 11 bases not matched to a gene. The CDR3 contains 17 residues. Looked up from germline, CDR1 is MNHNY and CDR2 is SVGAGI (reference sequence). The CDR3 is CASSSNHGTGDSYEQYF. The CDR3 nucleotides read TGTGCCAGCAGCTCAAACCATGGGACAGGGGACTCCTACGAGCAGTACTTC.

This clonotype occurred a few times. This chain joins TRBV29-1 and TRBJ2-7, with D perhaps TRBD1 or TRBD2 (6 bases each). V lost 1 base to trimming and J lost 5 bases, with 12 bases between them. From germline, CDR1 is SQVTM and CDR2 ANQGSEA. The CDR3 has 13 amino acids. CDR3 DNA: TGCAGCGTTGAAGGAGGGGGGCTGGACGAGCAGTACTTC. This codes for CSVEGGGLDEQYF.

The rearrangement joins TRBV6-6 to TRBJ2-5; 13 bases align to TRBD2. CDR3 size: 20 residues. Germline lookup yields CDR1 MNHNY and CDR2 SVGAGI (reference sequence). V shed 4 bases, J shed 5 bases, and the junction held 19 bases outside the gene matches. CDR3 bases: TGTGCCAGCAGTTTTCACGGACTAGCGGGGGCGCGTGGAGTCCCGGAGACCCAGTACTTC. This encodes CASSFHGLAGARGVPETQYF.

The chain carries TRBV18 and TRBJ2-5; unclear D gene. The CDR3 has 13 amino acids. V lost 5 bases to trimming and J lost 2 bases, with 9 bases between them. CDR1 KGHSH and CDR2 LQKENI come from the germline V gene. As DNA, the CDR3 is TGTGCCAGCTCAGCGGCCCTTCAAGAGACCCAGTACTTC. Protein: CASSAALQETQYF.

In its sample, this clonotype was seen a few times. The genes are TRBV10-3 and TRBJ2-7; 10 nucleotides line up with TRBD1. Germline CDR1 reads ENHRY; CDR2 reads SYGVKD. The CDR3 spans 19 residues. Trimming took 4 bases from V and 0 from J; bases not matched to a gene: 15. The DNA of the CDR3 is TGTGCCATCAGTGCGGGACAGGGGATTGGAGGCCCCAGCTCCTACGAGCAGTACTTC. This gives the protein CAISAGQGIGGPSSYEQYF.